This T cell receptor beta chain derives from a study of blood T cells in healthy people across ages (dated by TCRdb to the mid-2010s). In terms of the full investigation: In model experiments, template switching captured about one uniquely barcoded TCR beta cDNA molecule for every two T cells. To track age-related changes in TCR beta repertoire diversity, the study relied on deep sequencing normalized with unique cDNA molecular identifiers. The donors were split into four age groups: young (average about 15 years), middle-aged (roughly 40), aged (over 55) and long-lived (roughly 88). Donors of different ages were randomly distributed across sequencing lanes to avoid experimental bias. The study analyzed two additional independent replicas of 1 million unique cDNA reads from the same blood draw for two donors, one aged 18 to 30 and one aged 80 or older. The investigation overall reported the following: Total diversity estimates from one million sequenced T cells were considered lower bounds and underestimates. Since profiling was done on bulk unsorted PBMCs, naive and antigen-experienced compartments could not be conclusively compared. As age increased, observed TCR beta diversity per million T cells dropped in a roughly linear way, and a significant reduction was already evident by age 40. There was a strong correlation between observed TCR beta diversity and the percentage of naive T cells measured by flow cytometry. Because the CMV infection status of the donors was unknown, age-related changes in expanded clonotypes may potentially have been confounded. Compared with the aged group, more naive CD4+ T cells, fewer expanded clones and increased TCR diversity were shown by the long-lived group, suggesting age selection.

The CDR3, cysteine through phenylalanine, is 13 amino acids long. Of the read, only the CDR3 DNA is kept; its 39 bases are in frame from base 1. Trimming costs V 5 bases and J 3 bases, and their ends lie 7 bases apart. Looking up the germline V gene yields CDR1 MDHEN and CDR2 SYDVKM. This clonotype was observed a handful of times. This clone's antigen is unknown. No base quality information exists; no much larger clone differs at one position. Systemically healthy Caucasian individuals from Russia, approximately 39 in total and aged about 6 to 95 years, were included as donors. Each donor gave ten milliliters of peripheral blood, collected into EDTA-treated Vacutainer tubes. Ficoll-Paque density-gradient centrifugation was used to isolate PBMCs, with at least 7 million obtained per sample. Trizol reagent was used to extract total RNA from PBMCs, with at least 6 micrograms per sample. For every donor, an aliquot of PBMCs went through flow cytometry to measure the percentages of naive CD45RAhigh/CD27high T cells.

Library preparation was by 5' RACE. The data were produced on an Illumina HiSeq 2500. A second PCR of about 7 to 12 cycles was run with a J-beta primer mix and a sample-barcoded 5' primer. Each TCR beta cDNA molecule received a unique molecular identifier from a template-switch 5' adaptor carrying 12 random nucleotides. Each sample yielded at least 2.5 million CDR3-containing paired-end reads. First-strand cDNA synthesis was performed from all RNA using the Mint cDNA synthesis kit, with priming by a TRBC-specific oligonucleotide. Following uracil-DNA glycosylase treatment, all cDNA underwent a first 18-cycle PCR with the universal primers M1SS and BC2_uni_R. From the authors' description of their analysis: For normalization, 1 million high-quality reads were randomly selected from each sample, with every read carrying a distinct molecular identifier. Instead of being binned into consensus sequences, reads that shared molecular identifiers were thrown out. CDR3 identification, clonotype clustering and error correction used MiTCR with a Q25 quality threshold and the strictest error-elimination algorithm. A nonparametric unseen species model using Euler transformation provided a lower-bound estimate of total TCR beta diversity. TCRdb itself trimmed the public reads at Q25 with fastp, ran MiXCR and retained productive beta chains. Entries are consolidated by CDR3 protein sequence, retaining the most common genes and DNA. The V and J calls, along with clone size, are taken from TCRdb and not from the paper's own processing. Counted in this sample were 1,500,000 or so distinct CDR3 sequences; around 55% of them appeared once. The top ten constitute 5.5% to 8% of the sample.

Sequenced: blood. This receptor was taken from a man aged 18 to 30 in good health. The rearranged segments are TRBV28 and TRBJ1-4; a weak D assignment points to TRBD1 (5 bases agree). At the DNA level, the sequence is TGTGCCAGCAGTGGGGCAGCTAATGAAAAACTGTTTTTT. Its protein product is CASSGAANEKLFF.